One and the same sample provided the 21 T cell receptor beta chains below, sequenced in a study of tumor and adjacent non-tumor tissue in lung cancer. The library came from three nested PCR rounds adapted from ARM-PCR protocols. Via MiXCR, TCRdb re-called the multiplex PCR reads, giving one row per CDR3 protein. The table shows fewer than 55,000 distinct CDR3 sequences, with less than 70% occurring only once. RNA was extracted from bulk tissue without any cell sorting. The normal lung tissue was taken more than 3 cm from the tumor edge. Sequencing was performed on distant non-tumor lung tissue. The receptors stem from a woman aged 35 to 49 with non-small cell lung cancer.

The rearrangement joins TRBV4-1 to TRBJ1-4; no clear D. V was cut by 11 bases and J by 5 bases, with 12 bases left in between. Germline V gene lookup returns CDR1 MGHRA and CDR2 YSYEKL. The CDR3 contains 12 residues. The CDR3 bases are TGCGCCGGCATCCGACAAAATGAAAAACTGTTTTTT. It yields the protein CAGIRQNEKLFF.

In its sample, this clonotype ranks as medium-sized. The V gene is TRBV11-2, the J gene TRBJ2-7; 9 nucleotides align to TRBD1. This CDR3 contains 15 residues. The V segment lost 4 bases and the J segment 6 bases; nucleotides outside the gene matches: 10. Germline CDR1 is SGHAT and CDR2 is FQNNGV. CDR3 sequence reads: CASSSPQGAVFEQYF. The DNA of the CDR3 is TGTGCCAGCAGCTCACCACAGGGGGCGGTATTCGAGCAGTACTTC.

This clonotype was counted between two and nine times. Possible read error: a much larger clone is one base away. The rearrangement links TRBV14 to TRBJ2-7; a possible D gene is TRBD1 (6 bases). Germline CDR1 is SGHDN and CDR2 is FVKESK. The CDR3 is 11 amino acids. The CDR3 loop is CGSSQGGEQYF. The CDR3 DNA reads as TGTGGCAGCAGCCAAGGGGGCGAGCAGTACTTC.

There are many counts of this clonotype. The rearrangement links TRBV5-1 to TRBJ2-2, with 7 bases identical to TRBD2. Germline lookup yields CDR1 SGHRS and CDR2 YFSETQ. The CDR3 has 14 residues. Unmatched junction bases numbered 3, after V lost 1 base and J lost 6 bases. CDR3 sequence (DNA): TGCGCCAGCAGCTTGACTAGCGAAGCCGGGGAGCTGTTTTTT. This codes for CASSLTSEAGELFF.

This clonotype showed up many times. The chain combines TRBV5-8 with TRBJ2-5, with a weak D call TRBD1 (6 bases). This CDR3 has 13 residues. The germline V gene encodes CDR1 SGHTS and CDR2 YDEGEE. V was shortened by 4 bases and J by 5 bases, with 12 bases between the two germline ends. The CDR3 sequence is CASSASGVETQYF. DNA for the CDR3: TGTGCCAGCAGCGCCTCAGGGGTGGAGACCCAGTACTTC.

With regard to this clonotype: Germline is not matched at one junction end, which may reflect a read error. V is TRBV11-2 and J is TRBJ2-3, with D perhaps matching TRBD2 (5 bases). Germline V gene data show CDR1 as SGHAT and CDR2 as FQNNGV. The CDR3 runs to 14 residues. The CDR3 DNA follows: TGTGCCGGTAGCTTAGTTGGGAGCACAGAAACGCAGTATTTT. Protein product: CAGSLVGSTETQYF.

With regard to this clonotype: One junction end disagrees with the germline gene, perhaps due to a read error. The CDR3 region has the DNA TGTGCCAGCAGTCAGGGAGACGGGGGGTCTGAAAAGCTGTTTTTT. It is translated as CASSQGDGGSEKLFF. The chain carries TRBV4-2 and TRBJ1-4; maybe TRBD1 (5 bases). Germline lookup yields CDR1 LGHNA and CDR2 YNFKEQ. CDR3 length equals 15 residues.

Regarding this clonotype: A junction end diverges from the germline sequence, so it may reflect a read error. V is TRBV6-6 and J is TRBJ2-1, with D possibly matching TRBD2 (5 bases). The germline V gene has CDR1 MNHNY and CDR2 SVGAGI (reference sequence). This CDR3 comprises 13 residues. The CDR3 nucleotides read TGTCCCAGTAACCCCCAGCGGAGCAATGAGCAGTTCTTC. Residues: CPSNPQRSNEQFF.

This chain joins TRBV4-2 and TRBJ2-1; 13 nucleotides line up with TRBD2. The CDR3 length is 21 residues. Germline CDR1 is LGHNA and CDR2 is YNFKEQ. With V trimmed by 2 bases and J by 2 bases, 15 bases remained unmatched. The DNA of the CDR3 is TGTGCCAGCAGCCAATACAATGGACTAGCGGGAGACGGTGATACCTACAATGAGCAGTTCTTC. It codes for CASSQYNGLAGDGDTYNEQFF.

This clonotype was observed a handful of times. A much larger clone differs from this one at a single base, so this may be a read error. The V gene is TRBV20-1, the J gene TRBJ2-1; tentative D call: TRBD2 (6 bases). The CDR3 has 14 amino acids. Germline CDR1 reads DFQATT; CDR2 reads SNEGSKA (reference sequence). V was trimmed by 6 bases and J by 7 bases, leaving 19 bases between them. The CDR3 nucleotides read TGCAGTGCCACGGCTAGCGAGGCTGGGAATGAGCAGTTCTTC. Translation gives CSATASEAGNEQFF.

Comment on this clonotype: Sequence at one end of the junction differs from germline and may be a read error. DNA of the CDR3: TGTGTCAGCAGTTACAAGGTTCATCCTAAGGACTGGGGCCAACGTCCTGATTTC. Protein sequence: CVSSYKVHPKDWGQRPDF. This rearrangement joins TRBV6-5 to TRBJ2-6; D is possibly TRBD1 or TRBD2 (5 bases each). Looked up from germline, CDR1 is MNHEY and CDR2 is SVGAGI. There are 18 residues in the CDR3.

This clonotype was picked up one time. This rearrangement joins TRBV19 to TRBJ2-7; D remains ambiguous. Germline V gene sequence: CDR1 LNHDA, CDR2 SQIVND (reference sequence). The CDR3 is 16 amino acids. The V end was cut by 4 bases, the J end by 1 base, with 17 bases between. The CDR3 region is CASSSRTSAVSYEQYF. DNA for the CDR3: TGTGCCAGTAGTAGCAGGACCAGCGCGGTATCCTACGAGCAGTACTTC.

This clonotype was counted only a few times. Just one base apart from a much larger clone, this may be a read error. This sequence joins TRBV6-6 and TRBJ2-1; unclear D gene. The germline CDR1 and CDR2 sequences are MNHNY and SVGAGI (reference sequence). This CDR3 spans 11 amino acids. CDR3 sequence reads: CVSSPRYEQFF. The DNA for the CDR3 is TGTGTCAGTAGCCCCCGTTATGAGCAGTTCTTC.

On this clonotype itself: An end of the junction differs from the germline gene, which may be a read error. The J gene is TRBJ2-3, the V gene TRBV11-2; the D gene is possibly TRBD2 (5 bases). Germline CDR1 is SGHAT and CDR2 is FQNNGV. The CDR3 has 15 amino acids. CDR3 DNA: TGTGACAGCAGCTCTGAGCGGATAGACACGGACACGCAGTATTTT. It codes for CDSSSERIDTDTQYF.

In the case of this clonotype: The conserved phenylalanine or tryptophan is not found at the CDR3 terminus, so this likely reflects a read error. No DNA is shown, since the ends of the CDR3 on it are uncertain; the CDR3 is the one TCRdb lists. The chain links TRBV11-2 to TRBJ2-6. Germline CDR1 reads SGHAT; CDR2 reads FQNNGV. With termini counted, the CDR3 has 18 amino acids. CDR3 in amino acids: CASSLGGLPAIGVNVLTS.

In its sample, this clonotype ranks as medium-sized. V usage is TRBV11-2 and J usage is TRBJ2-5, with TRBD1 matching over 10 bases. The J segment lost 2 bases and the V segment lost 4 bases, leaving 7 bases of the junction unmatched. CDR1 is SGHAT and CDR2 is FQNNGV in the germline V gene. This CDR3 contains 16 residues. CDR3 residues: CASSWGQGTLQETQYF. CDR3 bases: TGTGCCAGCAGCTGGGGACAGGGGACTCTACAAGAGACCCAGTACTTC.

The table lists this clonotype with many counts. CDR3 nucleotides: TGTGCCTGGACCCCCGAGGGGACGAAGACCCAGTACTTC. It encodes CAWTPEGTKTQYF. The chain has TRBV30 and TRBJ2-5; D tentatively fits TRBD1 or TRBD2 (5 bases each). Trimming removed 4 bases at V and 6 bases at J, with 15 bases between. Germline CDR1 and CDR2: GTSNPN and SVGIG (reference sequence). This CDR3 is built from 13 residues.

This clonotype came up many times. The rearrangement joins TRBV6-2 or TRBV6-3 to TRBJ2-5; D may be TRBD2 (6 bases). CDR1 MNHEY and CDR2 SVGEGT come from the germline V gene. V lost 3 bases and J 1 base, leaving 36 bases between the germline ends. CDR3 length: 23 residues. In DNA, the CDR3 is TGTGCCAGCAGTTATTGGTTCCGACGGGATCCGAGAGAGCGGGCCGGGAGCCAAGAGACCCAGTACTTC. Encoded protein: CASSYWFRRDPRERAGSQETQYF.

About this clonotype itself: One end of the junction varies from germline; a read error may be responsible. V gene TRBV11-3 combines with J gene TRBJ2-1, with D uncertain. This CDR3 region has 16 residues. Germline values: CDR1 SGHNT, CDR2 YENEEA. The CDR3 region has the DNA TGTGACAGCAACCCAAGACCTAGGAGCTCCTACAATGAGCGGTTCTTC. Its protein product is CDSNPRPRSSYNERFF.

This chain links TRBV12-3 or TRBV12-4 with TRBJ2-3; 8 bases align to TRBD1. The junction had 9 bases not matched to a gene; V was cut back by 5 bases and J by 2 bases. The CDR3 covers 16 residues. The CDR3 bases are TGTGCCAGCAGTCCCCGGGACAGGACTAACACAGATACGCAGTATTTT. Translated: CASSPRDRTNTDTQYF.

At least ten counts were recorded for this clonotype. The chain uses TRBV28 and TRBJ1-6, with TRBD1 matching 9 bases. CDR3 length equals 15 residues. Germline trimming cut 5 bases from V and 7 bases from J; bases unmatched to any gene: 6. Per germline, CDR1 MDHEN and CDR2 SYDVKM. The DNA of the CDR3 is TGTGCCAGCAGTGCTTATGGACAGGGGAATTCACCCCTCCACTTT. Its translation: CASSAYGQGNSPLHF.